This T cell receptor beta chain is from a study of brain T cells in children with intractable seizures. Study-level results: Clones missing pre-surgery may reflect undersampling of that blood sample. Viral specificity was inferred only from CDR3 similarity; HCMV serostatus was unknown.

Time point given: blood from clinic visit 5 months post-surgery; TSC patient then seizure free. Only cases whose brain tissue showed the highest T cell transcript signatures were sequenced. Before surgery, patients took at least one anti-epileptic drug. As for this clone: Its antigen remains unidentified.

Data came from immunoSEQ multiplex PCR; TCRdb stores just in-frame clones and leaves some out. The sample consists of about 340,000 clones, 93% of them appearing once. J gave up 1 base and V 6 bases, and 9 bases lay outside the gene matches. The CDR3 runs to 17 residues. Per germline, CDR1 MNHEY and CDR2 SMNVEV (reference sequence). The sequence was collected from a boy under two years old with tuberous sclerosis and intractable seizures. The chain has TRBV27 and TRBJ1-1, with 12 nucleotides matching TRBD1. The sample here was peripheral blood, taken 4 to 5 months after surgery. Here the CDR3 reads CASSSTGTGGSNTEAFF. CDR3 sequence (DNA): TGTGCCAGCAGCTCCACCGGGACAGGGGGCTCGAACACTGAAGCTTTCTTT.